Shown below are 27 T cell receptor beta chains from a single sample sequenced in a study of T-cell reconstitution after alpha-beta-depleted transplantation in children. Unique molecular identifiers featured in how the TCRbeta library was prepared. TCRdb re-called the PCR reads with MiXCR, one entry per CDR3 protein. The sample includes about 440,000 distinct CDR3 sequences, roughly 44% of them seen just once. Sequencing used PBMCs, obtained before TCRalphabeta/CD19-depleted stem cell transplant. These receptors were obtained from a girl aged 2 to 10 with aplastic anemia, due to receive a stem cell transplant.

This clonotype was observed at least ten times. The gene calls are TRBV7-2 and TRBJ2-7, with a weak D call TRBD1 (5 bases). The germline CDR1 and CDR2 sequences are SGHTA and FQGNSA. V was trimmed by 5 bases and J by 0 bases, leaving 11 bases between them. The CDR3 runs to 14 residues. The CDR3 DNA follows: TGTGCCAGCAGCCTGGGGCTTGTCTCCTACGAGCAGTACTTC. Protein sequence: CASSLGLVSYEQYF.

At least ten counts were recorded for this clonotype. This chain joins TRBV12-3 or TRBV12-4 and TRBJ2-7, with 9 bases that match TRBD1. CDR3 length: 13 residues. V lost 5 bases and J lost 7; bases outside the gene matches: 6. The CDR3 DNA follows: TGTGCCAGCAGTCCCGGACAGGGGAGGGAGCAGTACTTC. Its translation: CASSPGQGREQYF.

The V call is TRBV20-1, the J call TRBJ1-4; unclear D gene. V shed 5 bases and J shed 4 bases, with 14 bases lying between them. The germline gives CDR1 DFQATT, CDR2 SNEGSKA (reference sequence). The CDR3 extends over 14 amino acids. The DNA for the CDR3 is TGCAGTGCTCTTCCCGGTGCCGGTAATGAAAAACTGTTTTTT. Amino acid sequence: CSALPGAGNEKLFF.

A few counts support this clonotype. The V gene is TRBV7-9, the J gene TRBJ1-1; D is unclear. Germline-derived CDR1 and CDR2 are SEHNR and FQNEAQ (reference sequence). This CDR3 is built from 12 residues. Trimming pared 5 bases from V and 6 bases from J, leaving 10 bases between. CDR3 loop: CASSPDFSEAFF. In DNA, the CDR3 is TGTGCCAGCAGCCCGGACTTCTCTGAAGCTTTCTTT.

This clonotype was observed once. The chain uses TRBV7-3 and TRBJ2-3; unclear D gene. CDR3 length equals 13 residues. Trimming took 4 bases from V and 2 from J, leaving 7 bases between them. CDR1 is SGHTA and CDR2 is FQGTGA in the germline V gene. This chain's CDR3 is CASSSPNTDTQYF. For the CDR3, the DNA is TGTGCCAGCAGCTCCCCCAACACAGATACGCAGTATTTT.

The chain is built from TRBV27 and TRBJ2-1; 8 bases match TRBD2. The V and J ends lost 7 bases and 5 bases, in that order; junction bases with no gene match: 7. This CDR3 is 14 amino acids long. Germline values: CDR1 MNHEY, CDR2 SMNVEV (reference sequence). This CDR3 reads CASTQLAGDNEQFF. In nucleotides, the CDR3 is TGTGCCAGCACCCAGCTAGCGGGCGACAATGAGCAGTTCTTC.

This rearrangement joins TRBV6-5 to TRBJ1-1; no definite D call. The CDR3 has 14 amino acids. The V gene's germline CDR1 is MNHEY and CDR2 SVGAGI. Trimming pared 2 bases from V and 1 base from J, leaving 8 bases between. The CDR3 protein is CASSYPGPNTEAFF. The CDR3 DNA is TGTGCCAGCAGTTACCCAGGACCGAACACTGAAGCTTTCTTT.

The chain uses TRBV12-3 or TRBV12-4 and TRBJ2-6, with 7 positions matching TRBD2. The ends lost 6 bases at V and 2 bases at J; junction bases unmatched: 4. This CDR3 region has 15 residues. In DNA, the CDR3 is TGTGCCAGCAGCCCCAGCGGGGCTGGGGCCAACGTCCTGACTTTC. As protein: CASSPSGAGANVLTF.

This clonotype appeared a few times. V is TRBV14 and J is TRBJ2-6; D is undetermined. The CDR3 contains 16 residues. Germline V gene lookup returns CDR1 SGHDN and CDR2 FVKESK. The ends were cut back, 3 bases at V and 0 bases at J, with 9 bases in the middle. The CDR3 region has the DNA TGTGCCAGCAGCCATAACTTGGGCTCTGGGGCCAACGTCCTGACTTTC. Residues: CASSHNLGSGANVLTF.

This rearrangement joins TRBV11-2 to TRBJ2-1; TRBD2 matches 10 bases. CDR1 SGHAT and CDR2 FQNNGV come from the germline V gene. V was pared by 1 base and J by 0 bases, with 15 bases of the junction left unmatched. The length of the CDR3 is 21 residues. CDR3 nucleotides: TGTGCCAGCAGCTTAGTATGGGGGCCTAGCGGGGGATACAGCTCCTACAATGAGCAGTTCTTC. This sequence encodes CASSLVWGPSGGYSSYNEQFF.

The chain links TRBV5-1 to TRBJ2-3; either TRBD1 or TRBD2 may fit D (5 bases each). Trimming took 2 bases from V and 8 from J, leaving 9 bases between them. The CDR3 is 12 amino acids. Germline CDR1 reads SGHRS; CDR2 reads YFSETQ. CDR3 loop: CASSLPGPTQYF. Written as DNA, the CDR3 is TGCGCCAGCAGCTTACCGGGGCCTACGCAGTATTTT.

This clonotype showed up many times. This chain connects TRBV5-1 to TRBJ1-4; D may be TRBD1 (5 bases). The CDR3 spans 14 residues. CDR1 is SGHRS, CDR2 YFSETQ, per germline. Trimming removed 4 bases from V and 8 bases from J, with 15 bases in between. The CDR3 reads CASSTLGPWEKLFF. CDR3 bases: TGCGCCAGCAGCACCTTGGGGCCTTGGGAAAAACTGTTTTTT.

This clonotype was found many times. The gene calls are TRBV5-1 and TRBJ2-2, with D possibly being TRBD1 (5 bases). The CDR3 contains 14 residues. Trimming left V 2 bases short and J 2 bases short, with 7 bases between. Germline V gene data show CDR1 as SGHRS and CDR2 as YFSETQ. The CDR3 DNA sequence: TGCGCCAGCAGCTTCACAGGAAACACCGGGGAGCTGTTTTTT. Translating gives CASSFTGNTGELFF.

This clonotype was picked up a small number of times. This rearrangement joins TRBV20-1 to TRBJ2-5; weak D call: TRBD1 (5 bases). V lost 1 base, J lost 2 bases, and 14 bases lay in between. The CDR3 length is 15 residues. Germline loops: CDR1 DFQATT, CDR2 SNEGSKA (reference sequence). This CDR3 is CSARVRAGMQETQYF. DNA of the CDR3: TGCAGTGCTAGAGTGCGCGCAGGGATGCAAGAGACCCAGTACTTC.

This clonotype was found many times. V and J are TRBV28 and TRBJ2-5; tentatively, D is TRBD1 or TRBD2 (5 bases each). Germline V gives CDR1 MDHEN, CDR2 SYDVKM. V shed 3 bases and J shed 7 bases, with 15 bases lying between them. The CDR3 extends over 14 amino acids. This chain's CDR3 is CASSFGGQRGTQYF. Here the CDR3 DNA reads TGTGCCAGCAGTTTTGGAGGCCAAAGGGGGACCCAGTACTTC.

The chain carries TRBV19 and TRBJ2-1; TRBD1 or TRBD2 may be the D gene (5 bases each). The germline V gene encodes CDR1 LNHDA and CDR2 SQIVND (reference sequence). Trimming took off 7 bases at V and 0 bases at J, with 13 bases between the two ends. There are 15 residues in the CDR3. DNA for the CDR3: TGTGCCAGTAACCCCGGGACCAGCTCCTACAATGAGCAGTTCTTC. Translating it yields CASNPGTSSYNEQFF.

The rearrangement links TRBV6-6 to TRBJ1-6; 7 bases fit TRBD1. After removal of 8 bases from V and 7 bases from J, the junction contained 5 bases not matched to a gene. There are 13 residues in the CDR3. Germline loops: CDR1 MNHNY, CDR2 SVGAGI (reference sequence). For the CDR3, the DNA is TGTGCCAGCCGGGACAGTCAGAATTCACCCCTCCACTTT. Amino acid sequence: CASRDSQNSPLHF.

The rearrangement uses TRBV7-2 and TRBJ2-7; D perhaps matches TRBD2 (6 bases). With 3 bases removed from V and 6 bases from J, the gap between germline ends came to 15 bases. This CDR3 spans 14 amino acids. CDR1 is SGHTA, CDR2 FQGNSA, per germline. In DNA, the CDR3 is TGTGCCAGCAGCTTTCAGACAGCGGGCCTCGAGCAGTACTTC. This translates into CASSFQTAGLEQYF.

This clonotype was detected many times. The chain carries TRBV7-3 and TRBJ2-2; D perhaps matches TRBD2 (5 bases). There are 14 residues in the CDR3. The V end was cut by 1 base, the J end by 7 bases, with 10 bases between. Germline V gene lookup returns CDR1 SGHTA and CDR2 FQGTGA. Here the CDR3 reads CASSLRETGGELFF. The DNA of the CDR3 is TGTGCCAGCAGCTTAAGGGAGACTGGCGGGGAGCTGTTTTTT. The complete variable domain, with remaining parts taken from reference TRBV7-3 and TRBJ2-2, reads GAGVSQTPSNKVTEKGKYVELRCDPISGHTALYWYRQSLGQGPEFLIYFQGTGAADDSGLPNDRFFAVRPEGSVSTLKIQRTERGDSAVYLCASSLRETGGELFFGEGSRLTVL.

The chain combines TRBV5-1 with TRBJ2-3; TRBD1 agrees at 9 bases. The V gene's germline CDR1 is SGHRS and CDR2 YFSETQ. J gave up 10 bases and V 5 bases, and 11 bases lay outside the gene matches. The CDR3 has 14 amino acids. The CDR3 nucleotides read TGCGCCAGCAGTCCGGGACAGGGACCGAGCCCGCAGTATTTT. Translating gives CASSPGQGPSPQYF.

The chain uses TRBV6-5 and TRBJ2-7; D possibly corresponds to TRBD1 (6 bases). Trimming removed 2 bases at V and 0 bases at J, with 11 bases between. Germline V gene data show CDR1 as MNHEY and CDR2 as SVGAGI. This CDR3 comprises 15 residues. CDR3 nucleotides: TGTGCCAGCAGTTACCGACAGGTGTCCTCCTACGAGCAGTACTTC. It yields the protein CASSYRQVSSYEQYF.

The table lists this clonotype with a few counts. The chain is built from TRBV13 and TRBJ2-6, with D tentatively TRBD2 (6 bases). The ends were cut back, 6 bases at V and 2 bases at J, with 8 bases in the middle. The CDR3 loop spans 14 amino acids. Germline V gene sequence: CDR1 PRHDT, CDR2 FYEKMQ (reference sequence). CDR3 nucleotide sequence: TGTGCCAGCAGGGGGGGAACTGGGGCCAACGTCCTGACTTTC. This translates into CASRGGTGANVLTF.

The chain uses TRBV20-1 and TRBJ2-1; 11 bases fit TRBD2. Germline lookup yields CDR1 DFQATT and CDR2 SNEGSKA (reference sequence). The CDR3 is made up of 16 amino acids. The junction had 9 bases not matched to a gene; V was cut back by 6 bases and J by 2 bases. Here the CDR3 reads CSAKIAGGPPYNEQFF. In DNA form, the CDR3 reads TGCAGTGCGAAGATAGCGGGAGGGCCCCCCTACAATGAGCAGTTCTTC.

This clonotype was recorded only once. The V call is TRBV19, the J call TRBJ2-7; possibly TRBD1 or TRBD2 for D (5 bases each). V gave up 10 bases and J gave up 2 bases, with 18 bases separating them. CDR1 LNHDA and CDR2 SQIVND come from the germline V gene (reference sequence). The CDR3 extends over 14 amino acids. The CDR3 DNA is TGTGCCACCAGAGAAGGGGACGGCGCCTACGAGCAGTACTTC. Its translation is CATREGDGAYEQYF.

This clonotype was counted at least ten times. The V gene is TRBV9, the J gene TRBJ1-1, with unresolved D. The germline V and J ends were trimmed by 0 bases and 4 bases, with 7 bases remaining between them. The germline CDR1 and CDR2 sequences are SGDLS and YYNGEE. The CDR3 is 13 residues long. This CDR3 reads CASSVGRTTEAFF. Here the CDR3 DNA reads TGTGCCAGCAGCGTAGGCAGGACCACTGAAGCTTTCTTT.

DNA for the CDR3: TGTGCCAGCAGCTGGACAGAGAATCAAGAGACCCAGTACTTC. This encodes CASSWTENQETQYF. V is TRBV7-8 and J is TRBJ2-5; tentatively, D is TRBD1 (6 bases). The CDR3 covers 14 residues. Germline CDR1 SGHVS, CDR2 FQNEAQ. Trimming took 4 bases from V and 2 from J, leaving 11 bases between them.

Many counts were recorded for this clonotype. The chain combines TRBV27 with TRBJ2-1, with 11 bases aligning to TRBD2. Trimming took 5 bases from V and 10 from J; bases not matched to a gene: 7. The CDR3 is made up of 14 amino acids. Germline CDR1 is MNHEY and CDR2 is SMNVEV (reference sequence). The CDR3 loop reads CASSPDGTSGEQFF. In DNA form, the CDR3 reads TGTGCCAGCAGTCCGGACGGGACTAGCGGAGAGCAGTTCTTC.